The 23 T cell receptor beta chains below come from one sample, sequenced in a study of blood T cell repertoires in COVID-19. TCRdb keeps only in-frame clones here, not all; method: immunoSEQ multiplex PCR. The sample includes over 110,000 clones, roughly 82% of them seen just once. Sequencing used peripheral blood. The receptors stem from a man older than 75 with acute or convalescent COVID-19.

Concerning this clone: Other DNA sequences from this sample encode an identical CDR3 as well. The V call is TRBV5-1, the J call TRBJ1-1; a possible D gene is TRBD1 (6 bases). The CDR3 spans 14 residues. With 0 bases removed from V and 1 base from J, the gap between germline ends came to 7 bases. Germline CDR1 and CDR2: SGHRS and YFSETQ. The CDR3 loop is CASSLGQENTEAFF. As DNA, the CDR3 is TGCGCCAGCAGCTTGGGACAGGAGAACACTGAAGCTTTCTTT.

The chain uses TRBV6-5 and TRBJ2-5, with 8 bases fitting TRBD1. Trimming removed 7 bases from V and 2 bases from J; junction bases left unmatched: 3. CDR1 and CDR2 from the germline V gene are MNHEY and SVGAGI. This CDR3 contains 13 residues. The CDR3 sequence: CASKGTGQETQYF. The DNA of the CDR3 is TGTGCCAGCAAGGGGACAGGTCAAGAGACCCAGTACTTC.

The chain uses TRBV7-3 and TRBJ2-1; 8 nucleotides line up with TRBD2. In germline, CDR1 is SGHTA, CDR2 FQGTGA. J lost 3 bases, V lost 5 bases, and 9 bases had no gene match. CDR3 size: 16 residues. The CDR3 loop reads CASSPSGGAFYNEQFF. The CDR3 DNA sequence: TGTGCCAGCAGCCCCTCCGGGGGGGCCTTCTACAATGAGCAGTTCTTC.

This chain links TRBV5-6 with TRBJ1-3; no clear D gene. CDR3 size: 15 residues. The germline V gene has CDR1 SGHDT and CDR2 YYEEEE. CDR3 sequence: CATSIGGLSGNTIYF. The CDR3 DNA reads as TGTGCGACCTCGATTGGCGGACTCTCTGGAAACACCATATATTTT.

The V gene is TRBV5-1, the J gene TRBJ2-2; D perhaps matches TRBD1 (6 bases). V was shortened by 2 bases and J by 4 bases, with 12 bases between the two germline ends. Germline values: CDR1 SGHRS, CDR2 YFSETQ. The CDR3 runs 15 residues. The CDR3 nucleotides read TGCGCCAGCAGCTTCTCAGGGGATGGCACCGGGGAGCTGTTTTTT. Its translation: CASSFSGDGTGELFF.

CDR3 sequence: CATTDRLYGYTF. CDR3 DNA sequence: TGTGCCACCACAGACAGACTTTATGGCTACACCTTC. The chain couples TRBV28 to TRBJ1-2; maybe TRBD1 (5 bases). Germline assignment: CDR1 MDHEN and CDR2 SYDVKM. The germline V and J ends were trimmed by 10 bases and 5 bases, with 14 bases remaining between them. This CDR3 comprises 12 residues.

Only a few counts were recorded for this clone. The chain joins TRBV28 to TRBJ1-5; 8 nucleotides agree with TRBD1. This CDR3 is built from 15 residues. The ends lost 6 bases at V and 5 bases at J; junction bases unmatched: 9. In germline, CDR1 is MDHEN, CDR2 SYDVKM. CDR3 DNA sequence: TGTGCCAGCAGCTCACCAGGGGGCACGGATCAGCCCCAGCATTTT. Amino acid sequence: CASSSPGGTDQPQHF.

The chain couples TRBV7-8 to TRBJ2-3; TRBD2 matches 7 bases. There are 13 residues in the CDR3. The V gene end was trimmed by 0 bases and the J gene end by 6 bases; junction bases not matched to a gene: 0. In germline, CDR1 is SGHVS, CDR2 FQNEAQ. CDR3 loop: CASSLAGGDTQYF. The DNA for the CDR3 is TGTGCCAGCAGCTTAGCGGGGGGGGATACGCAGTATTTT.

The genes are TRBV15 and TRBJ2-3; TRBD1 agrees at 7 bases. This CDR3 comprises 16 residues. Trimming at V came to 5 bases and at J to 1 base, leaving 9 bases not matched to a gene. The germline gives CDR1 LNHNV, CDR2 YYDKDF (reference sequence). The CDR3 DNA follows: TGTGCCACCAGCGCCCAACAGGGGCTCGGCACAGATACGCAGTATTTT. This gives the protein CATSAQQGLGTDTQYF.

The chain joins TRBV28 to TRBJ2-1; D possibly corresponds to TRBD1 (5 bases). Germline V gene lookup returns CDR1 MDHEN and CDR2 SYDVKM. The CDR3 is 12 residues long. V shed 5 bases and J shed 15 bases, with 17 bases lying between them. The DNA of the CDR3 is TGTGCCAGCAGTCCCCCCAACAGGATCGGGTTCTTC. Protein product: CASSPPNRIGFF.

The rearrangement uses TRBV10-3 and TRBJ1-4; TRBD1 is a possible D gene (5 bases). CDR3 size: 15 residues. In germline, CDR1 is ENHRY, CDR2 SYGVKD. V was cut by 3 bases and J by 6 bases, with 14 bases left in between. CDR3 sequence: CAISEGATGYEKLFF. The CDR3 DNA follows: TGTGCCATCAGTGAAGGGGCTACAGGTTATGAAAAACTGTTTTTT.

The chain couples TRBV7-2 to TRBJ2-3; D is undetermined. Germline V gene lookup returns CDR1 SGHTA and CDR2 FQGNSA. This CDR3 is built from 14 residues. Trimming stripped 1 base from V and 2 bases from J, with 7 bases between. CDR3 amino acids: CASSLGVHTDTQYF. The DNA for the CDR3 is TGTGCCAGCAGCTTAGGAGTCCACACAGATACGCAGTATTTT. The full variable domain, its missing parts supplied by reference TRBV7-2 and TRBJ2-3, is GAGVSQSPSNKVTEKGKDVELRCDPISGHTALYWYRQSLGQGLEFLIYFQGNSAPDKSGLPSDRFSAERTGGSVSTLTIQRTQQEDSAVYLCASSLGVHTDTQYFGPGTRLTVL.

The V call is TRBV10-3, the J call TRBJ1-1; D unresolved. V was clipped by 3 bases and J by 0 bases, with 8 bases between them. Germline CDR1 ENHRY, CDR2 SYGVKD. The CDR3 extends over 14 amino acids. The CDR3 loop reads CAISERGMNTEAFF. CDR3 bases: TGTGCCATCAGTGAACGGGGAATGAACACTGAAGCTTTCTTT.

The chain carries TRBV27 and TRBJ1-2; weak D call: TRBD1 (5 bases). The CDR3 contains 13 residues. CDR1 MNHEY and CDR2 SMNVEV come from the germline V gene (reference sequence). The germline V and J ends were trimmed by 6 bases and 8 bases, with 16 bases remaining between them. CDR3 DNA sequence: TGTGCCAGCAGAAAGACAGTCTTGAGCGGCTACACCTTC. Protein product: CASRKTVLSGYTF.

This clone was detected a few times. The chain uses TRBV9 and TRBJ1-5; 10 nucleotides line up with TRBD1. The CDR3 has 14 amino acids. Looked up from germline, CDR1 is SGDLS and CDR2 is YYNGEE. J was trimmed by 8 bases and V by 4 bases; bases with no gene match: 6. The CDR3 region has the DNA TGTGCCAGCAGCCTTTCCGGGACAGGGGAGCCCCAGCATTTT. Translation gives CASSLSGTGEPQHF.

The sample holds a few counts of this clone. V gene TRBV28 combines with J gene TRBJ1-3; D possibly corresponds to TRBD1 (5 bases). Germline lookup yields CDR1 MDHEN and CDR2 SYDVKM. The length of the CDR3 is 15 residues. The germline V and J ends were trimmed by 2 bases and 2 bases, with 10 bases remaining between them. CDR3 sequence (DNA): TGTGCCAGCAGTTTAGTCCGGGGGACTGGAAACACCATATATTTT. This gives the protein CASSLVRGTGNTIYF. Full variable domain (outside the CDR3, taken from reference TRBV28 and TRBJ1-3): DVKVTQSSRYLVKRTGEKVFLECVQDMDHENMFWYRQDPGLGLRLIYFSYDVKMKEKGDIPEGYSVSREKKERFSLILESASTNQTSMYLCASSLVRGTGNTIYFGEGSWLTVV.

The chain combines TRBV7-9 with TRBJ1-2; 7 nucleotides line up with TRBD1. With V trimmed by 4 bases and J by 0 bases, 5 bases remained unmatched. The germline gives CDR1 SEHNR, CDR2 FQNEAQ (reference sequence). The CDR3 covers 15 residues. DNA for the CDR3: TGTGCCAGCAGCTCCTTGGACAGGCCTAACTATGGCTACACCTTC. Translated, it gives CASSSLDRPNYGYTF.

The V and J genes are TRBV3-1 (or the pseudogene TRBV3-2) and TRBJ1-1; TRBD1 might be the D (5 bases). Trimming cost V 1 base and J 9 bases, with 12 bases left between them. Germline V gives CDR1 LGHDT, CDR2 YNNKEL (reference sequence). The CDR3 has 13 residues. The CDR3 sequence is CASSQGGTGQAFF. CDR3 in DNA: TGTGCCAGCAGCCAAGGTGGAACAGGCCAAGCTTTCTTT.

This rearrangement joins TRBV2 to TRBJ1-5; 7 nucleotides agree with TRBD1. The germline gives CDR1 SNHLY, CDR2 FYNNEI. This CDR3 contains 15 residues. With 6 bases clipped from V and 6 bases from J, the junction kept 11 bases outside the gene matches. The CDR3 loop is CASRRSTGLGQPQHF. As DNA, the CDR3 is TGTGCCAGCAGACGATCGACAGGGCTAGGTCAGCCCCAGCATTTT.

The V gene is TRBV1, the J gene TRBJ2-5; the D call in the table, TRBD2, was not verified against the DNA. TRBV1 represents a pseudogene. This CDR3 region has 18 residues. The CDR3 region is CTSSAPFGGGPFGETQYF. The CDR3 coding sequence is TGCACCAGCAGCGCTCCCTTTGGGGGGGGGCCGTTTGGAGAGACCCAGTACTTC.

The rearrangement links TRBV27 to TRBJ1-2; tentatively, D is TRBD1 (5 bases). Trimming took 6 bases from V and 9 from J, leaving 17 bases between them. Germline CDR1 reads MNHEY; CDR2 reads SMNVEV (reference sequence). The CDR3 is 13 residues long. The CDR3 is CASRAPQGQRYTF. Written as DNA, the CDR3 is TGTGCCAGCAGAGCCCCCCAGGGTCAGCGCTACACCTTC.

The V gene is TRBV6-4, the J gene TRBJ2-3, with 7 bases identical to TRBD2. After removal of 2 bases from V and 1 base from J, the junction contained 0 bases not matched to a gene. The CDR3 loop spans 14 amino acids. Per the germline V gene, CDR1 is MRHNA and CDR2 is SNTAGT. CDR3 protein: CASSDTSGTDTQYF. The CDR3 nucleotides are TGTGCCAGCAGTGACACTAGCGGCACAGATACGCAGTATTTT.

The chain recombines TRBV7-2 with TRBJ1-4; D is possibly TRBD1 (5 bases). From germline, CDR1 is SGHTA and CDR2 FQGNSA. V gave up 6 bases and J gave up 0 bases, with 8 bases separating them. This CDR3 has 14 amino acids. The CDR3 DNA is TGTGCCAGCAGTCTCAGGGCAACTAATGAAAAACTGTTTTTT. Translation gives CASSLRATNEKLFF.